These 4 T cell receptor beta chains were all obtained from the same sample, sequenced in a study of blood T cell repertoires in COVID-19. Using immunoSEQ multiplex PCR, the repertoire was profiled, and TCRdb retains in-frame clones only, with some absent. This table has over 200,000 clones, 88% appearing once. The source material was peripheral blood. These receptor sequences come from an older woman with acute or convalescent COVID-19.

J is TRBJ1-3 and V is TRBV19; possibly TRBD1 for D (5 bases). Germline V gene sequence: CDR1 LNHDA, CDR2 SQIVND (reference sequence). Trimming stripped 3 bases from V and 4 bases from J, with 10 bases between. The CDR3 loop spans 14 amino acids. The CDR3 nucleotides are TGTGCCAGTAGTATGCGCGGGGACGGAAACACCATATATTTT. This sequence encodes CASSMRGDGNTIYF.

This clone was counted a single time. The V call is TRBV4-2, the J call TRBJ1-3, with D maybe TRBD1 (5 bases). CDR1 and CDR2 (germline): LGHNA, YNFKEQ. The length of the CDR3 is 16 residues. The ends were cut back, 4 bases at V and 4 bases at J, with 17 bases in the middle. DNA for the CDR3: TGTGCCAGCAGCCCAGGCTTCAAGCAGGGAGGAAACACCATATATTTT. Translated: CASSPGFKQGGNTIYF.

The V gene is TRBV7-9, the J gene TRBJ2-7, with TRBD1 identical over 8 bases. This CDR3 has 14 residues. J gave up 2 bases and V 5 bases, and 5 bases lay outside the gene matches. Germline CDR1 is SEHNR and CDR2 is FQNEAQ (reference sequence). The CDR3 here is CASSHSGGPYEQYF. The CDR3 DNA follows: TGTGCCAGCAGCCACTCAGGGGGCCCCTACGAGCAGTACTTC.

The rearrangement joins TRBV5-6 to TRBJ1-1; 8 bases align to TRBD1. V shed 4 bases, J shed 1 base, and the junction held 6 bases outside the gene matches. The germline V gene encodes CDR1 SGHDT and CDR2 YYEEEE. The CDR3 consists of 15 residues. DNA of the CDR3: TGTGCCAGCAGCCAGGGGGACAGGAGGAACACTGAAGCTTTCTTT. This sequence encodes CASSQGDRRNTEAFF. The full variable domain, in which reference TRBV5-6 and TRBJ1-1 provide the parts outside the CDR3, is DAGVTQSPTHLIKTRGQQVTLRCSPKSGHDTVSWYQQALGQGPQFIFQYYEEEERQRGNFPDRFSGHQFPNYSSELNVNALLLGDSALYLCASSQGDRRNTEAFFGQGTRLTVV.